These T cell receptor beta chains were read from a single sample in a study of early stage breast cancer tumors. Sequencing used immunoSEQ multiplex PCR; TCRdb keeps in-frame clones, though not all of them. The sample carries 30,000 to 40,000 clones, approximately 74% recorded once. Material for sequencing was blood. The receptors stem from a person aged 55-75 years with breast cancer. CDR3s include the opening cysteine and the closing phenylalanine or tryptophan. D genes are given only for firm matches. Where a row states a size, it is once, few, many or the class of an expanded clone; other rows omit it.

V gene	clone size	J gene	D gene	CDR3 protein	CDR3 DNA
TRBV5-5	NA	TRBJ1-2	TRBD1	CASSLVGTGGNPGYTF	TGTGCCAGCAGCTTGGTTGGGACAGGGGGCAACCCTGGCTACACCTTC
TRBV28	NA	TRBJ2-7	TRBD2	CASSFRLAGAKHEQYF	TGTGCCAGCAGTTTTCGACTAGCGGGAGCTAAACACGAGCAGTACTTC
TRBV28	NA	TRBJ1-6	NA	CASSISLWGRNSPLHF	TGTGCCAGCAGTATAAGTCTTTGGGGGCGGAATTCACCCCTCCACTTT
TRBV28	NA	TRBJ2-6	NA	CASSLVTSGANVLTF	TGTGCCAGCAGTTTGGTAACCTCTGGGGCCAACGTCCTGACTTTC
TRBV19	once	TRBJ1-5	TRBD1	CASSTPWTGARQPQHF	TGTGCCAGTAGTACACCATGGACAGGGGCAAGACAGCCCCAGCATTTT
TRBV5-1	NA	TRBJ2-1	TRBD2	CASSLTSGANNEQFF	TGCGCCAGCAGCTTGACTAGCGGGGCCAACAATGAGCAGTTCTTC
TRBV4-1	NA	TRBJ1-5	NA	CASSQEYQGSNQPQHF	TGCGCCAGCAGCCAAGAATATCAGGGAAGCAATCAGCCCCAGCATTTT
TRBV6-1	NA	TRBJ2-3	TRBD1	CASRGQVADTQYF	TGTGCCAGCAGGGGACAGGTGGCAGATACGCAGTATTTT
TRBV7-2	NA	TRBJ2-1	NA	CASSTPGQGNNEQFF	TGTGCCAGCTCAACCCCCGGGCAGGGTAACAATGAGCAGTTCTTC
TRBV5-1	NA	TRBJ1-1	NA	CASRGGSTEAFF	TGCGCCAGCAGAGGAGGGAGCACTGAAGCTTTCTTT
TRBV7-2	NA	TRBJ1-6	NA	CASSLARSSGSPLHF	TGTGCCAGCAGCTTAGCGCGGTCGTCTGGCTCACCCCTCCACTTT
TRBV4-1	NA	TRBJ2-1	NA	CASSQVTGIRFF	TGCGCCAGCAGCCAAGTAACAGGTATTAGGTTCTTC
TRBV2	NA	TRBJ2-7	NA	CASSDRTATYEQYF	TGTGCCAGCAGTGACCGGACAGCTACCTACGAGCAGTACTTC
TRBV5-1	NA	TRBJ2-1	NA	CASSLAPGFSYNEQFF	TGCGCCAGCAGCTTAGCACCGGGGTTCTCCTACAATGAGCAGTTCTTC
TRBV12-5	NA	TRBJ2-3	TRBD2	CASGLGLAGVTDTQYF	TGTGCTAGTGGTTTGGGGCTAGCGGGAGTAACAGATACGCAGTATTTT